The T cell receptor (beta chain) under discussion was sequenced for a study of T cell repertoires in cytomegalovirus infection. Across the whole study: Recently identified HLA-C-restricted CMV epitopes and well-studied HLA-B-restricted CMV epitopes were used by the study. General study results and limits: Within the response measured ex vivo, HLA-C-restricted CMV-specific TCR beta clonotypes were dominant.

As for this clonotype: No antigen is known for it.

TCRdb used MiXCR to reprocess the reads, holding one entry per CDR3 protein. There are about 770,000 distinct CDR3 sequences in the sample; just under 30% occur only once, and roughly 14% lies in the top ten. The sequence came from a human donor in good health (CMV status not recorded). Some clones in this sample may be carry-over from other donors' samples. Sequencing used cultured CD8+ T cells from PBMCs, obtained from culture after CMV antigen stimulation.

This CDR3 reads CASSQARGERYGYTF. As DNA, the CDR3 is TGCGCCAGCAGCCAGGCGAGGGGAGAGAGATATGGCTACACCTTC. The rearrangement uses TRBV4-1 and TRBJ1-2, with D possibly matching TRBD1 (5 bases). Looked up from germline, CDR1 is MGHRA and CDR2 is YSYEKL. The CDR3 is 15 residues long. V lost 3 bases and J 5 bases, leaving 16 bases between the germline ends.